The rows below give T cell receptor beta chains drawn from one sample of a study of blood T cell repertoires in COVID-19. Sequencing was performed with immunoSEQ multiplex PCR; in TCRdb, only in-frame clones are kept and a portion is missing. This table holds about 300,000 clones, around 84% found once. The sample was peripheral blood. The receptor source for this set is a man in his 70s with acute or convalescent COVID-19. The CDR3 runs from the conserved cysteine through the conserved F or W. The order of the fields is D gene, CDR3 length, J gene, V gene, clone size, CDR3 protein, CDR3 DNA. D genes are given only for firm matches. Size values are once, few and many counts, or a class for expanded clones, and some rows have none.

D: -
length: 16
J: TRBJ2-1
V: TRBV14
size: few
CDR3: CASSQRTEPPYNEQFF
DNA: TGTGCCAGCAGCCAAAGGACAGAGCCCCCTTACAATGAGCAGTTCTTC

D: TRBD1
length: 15
J: TRBJ1-4
V: TRBV5-1
size: -
CDR3: CASSRAGQGNEKLFF
DNA: TGCGCCAGCAGCCGCGCGGGACAGGGAAATGAAAAACTGTTTTTT

D: TRBD1
length: 16
J: TRBJ2-6
V: TRBV24-1
size: many
CDR3: CATSPGGASGANVLTF
DNA: TGTGCCACCAGTCCAGGGGGCGCTTCTGGGGCCAACGTCCTGACTTTC

D: -
length: 15
J: TRBJ1-5
V: TRBV10-2
size: -
CDR3: CASSEGRASNQPQHF
DNA: TGCGCCAGCAGTGAGGGCAGGGCGAGCAATCAGCCCCAGCATTTT

D: TRBD2
length: 14
J: TRBJ2-1
V: TRBV5-6
size: -
CDR3: CASSLAGVYNEQFF
DNA: TGTGCCAGCAGCTTAGCGGGGGTCTACAATGAGCAGTTCTTC

D: TRBD2
length: 14
J: TRBJ2-5
V: TRBV5-4
size: -
CDR3: CASSFGGAFETQYF
DNA: TGTGCCAGCAGCTTCGGGGGGGCATTCGAGACCCAGTACTTC

D: -
length: 12
J: TRBJ1-2
V: TRBV6-5
size: -
CDR3: CATQKQGYGYTF
DNA: TGTGCCACCCAGAAACAGGGTTATGGCTACACCTTC

D: -
length: 12
J: TRBJ1-2
V: TRBV28
size: -
CDR3: CASSLEFRGYTF
DNA: TGTGCCAGCAGCCTCGAGTTTCGGGGCTACACCTTC

D: -
length: 15
J: TRBJ1-4
V: TRBV6-5
size: -
CDR3: CASRPSGVPNEKLFF
DNA: TGTGCCAGCAGGCCTTCAGGGGTCCCTAATGAAAAACTGTTTTTT

D: TRBD2
length: 17
J: TRBJ2-2
V: TRBV7-6
size: -
CDR3: CASSSGREVPNTGELFF
DNA: TGTGCCAGCAGCTCGGGGCGGGAGGTTCCGAACACCGGGGAGCTGTTTTTT

D: -
length: 16
J: TRBJ1-5
V: TRBV28
size: -
CDR3: CASNGYGYDGNQPQHF
DNA: TGTGCCAGCAACGGGTACGGGTACGACGGCAATCAGCCCCAGCATTTT